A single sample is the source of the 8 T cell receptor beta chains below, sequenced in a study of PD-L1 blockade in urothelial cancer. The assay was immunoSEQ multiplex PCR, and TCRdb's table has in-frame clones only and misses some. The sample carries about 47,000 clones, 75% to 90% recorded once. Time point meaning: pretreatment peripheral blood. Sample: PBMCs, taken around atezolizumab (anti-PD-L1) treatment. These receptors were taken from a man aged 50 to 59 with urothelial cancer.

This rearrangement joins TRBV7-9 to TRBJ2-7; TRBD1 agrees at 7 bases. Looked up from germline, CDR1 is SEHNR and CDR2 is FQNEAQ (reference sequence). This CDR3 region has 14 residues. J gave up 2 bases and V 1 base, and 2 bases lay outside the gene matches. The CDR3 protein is CASSLGQGAYEQYV. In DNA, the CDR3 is TGTGCCAGCAGCTTAGGTCAGGGGGCCTACGAGCAGTACGTC.

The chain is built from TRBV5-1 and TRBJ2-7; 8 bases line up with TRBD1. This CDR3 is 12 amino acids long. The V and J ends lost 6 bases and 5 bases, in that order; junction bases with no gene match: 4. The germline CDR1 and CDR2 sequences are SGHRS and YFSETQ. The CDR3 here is CASNQGADEQYF. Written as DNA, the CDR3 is TGCGCCAGCAACCAGGGGGCGGACGAGCAGTACTTC. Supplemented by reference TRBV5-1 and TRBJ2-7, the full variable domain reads KAGVTQTPRYLIKTRGQQVTLSCSPISGHRSVSWYQQTPGQGLQFLFEYFSETQRNKGNFPGRFSGRQFSNSRSEMNVSTLELGDSALYLCASNQGADEQYFGPGTRLTVT.

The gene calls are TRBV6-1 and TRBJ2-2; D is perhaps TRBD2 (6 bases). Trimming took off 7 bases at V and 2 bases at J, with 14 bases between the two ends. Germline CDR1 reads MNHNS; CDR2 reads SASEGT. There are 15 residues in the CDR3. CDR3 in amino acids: CASISREVNTGELFF. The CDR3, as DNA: TGTGCCAGCATCTCCAGGGAGGTAAACACCGGGGAGCTGTTTTTT.

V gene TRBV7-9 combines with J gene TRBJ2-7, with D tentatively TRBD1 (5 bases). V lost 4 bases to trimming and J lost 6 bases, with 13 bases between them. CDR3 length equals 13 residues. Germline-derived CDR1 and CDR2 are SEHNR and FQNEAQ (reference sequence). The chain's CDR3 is CASSSAGLGEQYF. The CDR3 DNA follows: TGTGCCAGCAGCTCGGCAGGGTTGGGCGAGCAGTACTTC.

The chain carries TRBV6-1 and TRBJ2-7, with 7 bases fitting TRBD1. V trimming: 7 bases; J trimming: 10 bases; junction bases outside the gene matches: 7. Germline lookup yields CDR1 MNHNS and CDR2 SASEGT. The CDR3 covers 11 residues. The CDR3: CASTETGTQYV. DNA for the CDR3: TGTGCCAGCACCGAGACAGGGACCCAGTACGTC.

DNA of the CDR3: TGTGCCAGCAGCTTAGGGGGGGCGCGCACCGGGGAGCTGTTTTTT. This translates into CASSLGGARTGELFF. The chain recombines TRBV5-4 with TRBJ2-2; D is perhaps TRBD2 (7 bases). The CDR3 spans 15 residues. Germline CDR1 is SGHNT and CDR2 is YYREEE (reference sequence). Trimming took off 2 bases at V and 4 bases at J, with 12 bases between the two ends. Full variable domain (remainder filled in from reference TRBV5-4 and TRBJ2-2): ETGVTQSPTHLIKTRGQQVTLRCSSQSGHNTVSWYQQALGQGPQFIFQYYREEENGRGNFPPRFSGLQFPNYSSELNVNALELDDSALYLCASSLGGARTGELFFGEGSRLTVL.

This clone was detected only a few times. The CDR3 reads CANLGQGYSEYGYTF. The CDR3 DNA is TGTGCCAACTTGGGACAGGGGTACTCAGAGTATGGCTACACCTTC. This chain joins TRBV2 and TRBJ1-2; 10 bases agree with TRBD1. V lost 10 bases to trimming and J lost 5 bases; unmatched junction nucleotides: 13. From germline, CDR1 is SNHLY and CDR2 FYNNEI. The CDR3 consists of 15 residues.

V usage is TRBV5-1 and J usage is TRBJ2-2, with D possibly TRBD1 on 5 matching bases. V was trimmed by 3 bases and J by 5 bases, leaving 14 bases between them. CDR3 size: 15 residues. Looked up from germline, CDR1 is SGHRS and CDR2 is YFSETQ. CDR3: CASSYGQGETGELFF. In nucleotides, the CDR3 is TGCGCCAGCAGCTATGGTCAGGGTGAGACCGGGGAGCTGTTTTTT.